This entry features one TCR beta chain sequence. Germline V lookup: CDR1 LNHDA, CDR2 SQIVND (reference sequence). V lost 3 bases and J lost 1, with 10 bases in between. The CDR3 runs to 14 residues. Autoimmune disease history or systemic immunosuppression disqualified patients. The investigators sampled blood at baseline, at cycle 4 day 1, and at cycle 7 day 1. The sample comes from a study of OX40 agonist ivuxolimab in advanced cancers. Data came from immunoSEQ multiplex PCR; TCRdb stores just in-frame clones and leaves some out. Among tens of thousands of clones, roughly 88% were seen once, and the ten largest hold more than 0.75%.

The sequenced sample was CD4+ or CD8+ T cells sorted from blood, obtained in a trial of the OX40 agonist ivuxolimab. The chain joins TRBV19 to TRBJ2-7; D might be TRBD1 (6 bases). The receptor was derived from an adult with an advanced solid tumor such as melanoma, head and neck, liver or kidney cancer. CDR3 nucleotides: TGTGCCAGTAGTATGTCTGGACAGTCCTACGAGCAGTACTTC. Amino acid sequence: CASSMSGQSYEQYF.